This T cell receptor (beta chain) was profiled in a study of blood T cell repertoires in COVID-19. Study-level information: Material from acute and convalescent COVID-19 was sourced from the United States, Italy and Spain. Nucleic acid was either cDNA or gDNA, and it came from T cells, B-cell-depleted T cells, or PBMCs.

The germline V gene encodes CDR1 SEHNR and CDR2 FQNEAQ (reference sequence). The CDR3 loop spans 11 amino acids. Trimming shortened V by 5 bases and J by 4 bases, and 6 bases separated the two germline ends. TCRdb's table, derived via immunoSEQ multiplex PCR, lists solely in-frame clones and lacks some. The sample holds just over 95,000 clones, about 80% seen once. The sequenced sample consisted of peripheral blood. This chain uses TRBV7-9 with TRBJ2-7; D gene uncertain. This receptor was taken from a man aged 55 to 70 with acute or convalescent COVID-19. CDR3 sequence reads: CASSGQYEQYF. The DNA of the CDR3 is TGTGCCAGCAGCGGGCAGTACGAGCAGTACTTC.